This is a list of T cell receptor beta chains from one sample in a study of T cells in Graves' hyperthyroidism and ophthalmopathy. TCRdb processed the multiplex PCR reads anew with MiXCR; each CDR3 protein has one entry. The repertoire holds some 270,000 distinct CDR3 sequences, with roughly 13% as singletons. What was sequenced was blood. The receptors were sampled from a woman between 40 and 50 years old with Graves' hyperthyroidism. CDR3s leave out the opening cysteine and the closing phenylalanine or tryptophan. D genes are given only for firm matches.

TRBJ1-2	NA	TRBV19	ASSTGQPPYGYT
TRBJ2-5	NA	TRBV12-3/TRBV12-4	ASSLQQQQETQY
TRBJ1-1	NA	TRBV5-1	ASSTSGTSYTEAF
TRBJ2-4	NA	TRBV6-1	ASFGLAKNIQY
TRBJ2-6	TRBD1	TRBV5-1	ASILQGANGANVLT
TRBJ2-7	NA	TRBV4-2	ASSQRAQDGAYEQY
TRBJ1-1	NA	TRBV6-5	ASSYGGYTEAF
TRBJ2-3	NA	TRBV9	ASSPGSITDTQY
TRBJ1-2	NA	TRBV11-2	ASSQTYLYGYT
TRBJ2-2	TRBD2	TRBV27	ASSLSIRGSGRFAVTGELF
TRBJ2-1	NA	TRBV20-1	SASIWGGQF
TRBJ2-2	TRBD1	TRBV7-9	ASRSATGANTGELF
TRBJ1-4	TRBD1	TRBV19	ASSRLGTEGEKLF
TRBJ1-3	NA	TRBV3-1	ASSPQRNSGNTIY
TRBJ2-1	TRBD2	TRBV28	ASSSAGEGSAEQF
TRBJ2-1	TRBD2	TRBV27	ATRGSGRDEQF
TRBJ2-7	TRBD1	TRBV7-9	ASSLGGTAYEQY
TRBJ2-1	NA	TRBV19	ASSIGRGHYNEQF
TRBJ2-7	NA	TRBV6-6	ASSYSLTSSSYEQY
TRBJ2-5	NA	TRBV20-1	SARDTRTETQY
TRBJ2-3	TRBD2	TRBV20-1	SAKAGVSTDTQY
TRBJ2-3	NA	TRBV3-1	ASSQRGYTDTQY
TRBJ1-2	TRBD1	TRBV7-2	ASSLDATGYYGYT
TRBJ1-5	NA	TRBV28	ASRLRARGNQPQH
TRBJ2-2	NA	TRBV30	AWSVSERVTGELF
TRBJ2-7	NA	TRBV28	ASVYKFSYEQY
TRBJ2-1	NA	TRBV3-1	ASSPIITRGSYNEQF
TRBJ2-6	NA	TRBV20-1	SARDLNPRDGSSGANVLT
TRBJ1-2	NA	TRBV3-1	ASSPVLSDSNYGYT
TRBJ1-1	NA	TRBV11-2	ASSFWSTKDYTEAF
TRBJ2-3	TRBD2	TRBV20-1	SARHFGTSGREGTDTQY
TRBJ2-7	NA	TRBV12-3/TRBV12-4	ASNPGTLFSSYEQY
TRBJ2-7	TRBD2	TRBV25-1	ASRVLAGTEAHEQY
TRBJ2-7	TRBD2	TRBV11-1	ASSLPTIRTSGSYEQY
TRBJ2-1	NA	TRBV5-1	ASTRSSQYNEQF
TRBJ1-2	TRBD1	TRBV7-9	ASSFSGQSYGYT